Listed below are T cell receptor beta chains from one sample, sequenced in a study of T cells in Graves' hyperthyroidism and ophthalmopathy. From the multiplex PCR reads, TCRdb called clonotypes with MiXCR, one entry per CDR3 protein. The table has around 340,000 distinct CDR3 sequences, roughly 15% seen once. Sequenced: blood. These receptors came from a woman aged 25 to 39 with Graves' hyperthyroidism that later progressed to Graves' ophthalmopathy. CDR3s include the opening cysteine and the closing phenylalanine or tryptophan. Each record gives: CDR3 protein, CDR3 length, J gene, D gene, V gene. The D gene is left open where the match is weak.

CASSLSTTTDEQFF | 14 | TRBJ2-1 | NA | TRBV27
CASSTWDTSNTGELFF | 16 | TRBJ2-2 | NA | TRBV27
CASSRGTDYGYTF | 13 | TRBJ1-2 | NA | TRBV28
CASSFGGQGYEQYF | 14 | TRBJ2-7 | NA | TRBV12-3/TRBV12-4
CASRQTVTGELFF | 13 | TRBJ2-2 | NA | TRBV2
CAWRLPHTDTQYF | 13 | TRBJ2-3 | NA | TRBV30
CASGPHLGTSGNTIYF | 16 | TRBJ1-3 | NA | TRBV12-5
CASSLVQGAAKNIQYF | 16 | TRBJ2-4 | TRBD1 | TRBV12-3/TRBV12-4
CASSDRLRAVKNTGELFF | 18 | TRBJ2-2 | NA | TRBV27
CASQAGNTQYF | 11 | TRBJ2-3 | NA | TRBV24-1
CASSLTGTSGSYYEQYF | 17 | TRBJ2-7 | TRBD2 | TRBV4-1
CASSPRQGSISGANVLTF | 18 | TRBJ2-6 | NA | TRBV7-9
CASSLYPGLGSYEQYF | 16 | TRBJ2-7 | NA | TRBV5-8
CSALLVGYTGNTIYF | 15 | TRBJ1-3 | NA | TRBV20-1
CASSPQRNTGELFF | 14 | TRBJ2-2 | NA | TRBV7-3
CASSEAVRGRLDEQFF | 16 | TRBJ2-1 | TRBD1 | TRBV6-1
CASSTGQRTYYEQYF | 15 | TRBJ2-7 | TRBD1 | TRBV19
CASRGVDTQYF | 11 | TRBJ2-3 | NA | TRBV12-3/TRBV12-4
CASSLDGGGGSGELFF | 16 | TRBJ2-2 | TRBD2 | TRBV5-4
CSASIGGLNQPQHF | 14 | TRBJ1-5 | NA | TRBV20-1
CAGRNGWAGRPQETQYF | 17 | TRBJ2-5 | NA | TRBV27
CASSSLAEAGGPSSYNEQFF | 20 | TRBJ2-1 | TRBD2 | TRBV25-1
CASSLDLRYIQYF | 13 | TRBJ2-4 | NA | TRBV11-2
CASSVQSSTNEKLFF | 15 | TRBJ1-4 | NA | TRBV6-1
CASSLELAGDNEQFF | 15 | TRBJ2-1 | TRBD2 | TRBV7-9
CASSYRGHEQFF | 12 | TRBJ2-1 | NA | TRBV6-6
CASSQPTGQPQHF | 13 | TRBJ1-5 | NA | TRBV19
CASSQEVGVVYNEQFF | 16 | TRBJ2-1 | NA | TRBV3-1
CASSQGTASYNEQFF | 15 | TRBJ2-1 | TRBD1 | TRBV4-1
CASSLDRGTGMPEAFF | 16 | TRBJ1-1 | NA | TRBV7-3
CARRLAGGPHEQFF | 14 | TRBJ2-1 | TRBD2 | TRBV5-1
CASSYSLEQSASYEQYF | 17 | TRBJ2-7 | NA | TRBV6-2/TRBV6-3
CASSLMGQGFYEQYF | 15 | TRBJ2-7 | TRBD1 | TRBV12-3/TRBV12-4
CASSIRGRTGELFF | 14 | TRBJ2-2 | NA | TRBV19
CASSQDRTAGQPQHF | 15 | TRBJ1-5 | NA | TRBV4-1
CASSYAGGHQPQHF | 14 | TRBJ1-5 | NA | TRBV6-5
CASSSWTSGGPDTDTQYF | 18 | TRBJ2-3 | TRBD2 | TRBV28
CASSIAGQGIQPQHF | 15 | TRBJ1-5 | TRBD1 | TRBV19
CASSDQGAAYNEQFF | 15 | TRBJ2-1 | NA | TRBV28
CASSQEVSGSITEAFF | 16 | TRBJ1-1 | NA | TRBV4-2
CSVVDRAGTGELFF | 14 | TRBJ2-2 | TRBD1 | TRBV29-1
CSARESSGNWGYTF | 14 | TRBJ1-2 | NA | TRBV20-1